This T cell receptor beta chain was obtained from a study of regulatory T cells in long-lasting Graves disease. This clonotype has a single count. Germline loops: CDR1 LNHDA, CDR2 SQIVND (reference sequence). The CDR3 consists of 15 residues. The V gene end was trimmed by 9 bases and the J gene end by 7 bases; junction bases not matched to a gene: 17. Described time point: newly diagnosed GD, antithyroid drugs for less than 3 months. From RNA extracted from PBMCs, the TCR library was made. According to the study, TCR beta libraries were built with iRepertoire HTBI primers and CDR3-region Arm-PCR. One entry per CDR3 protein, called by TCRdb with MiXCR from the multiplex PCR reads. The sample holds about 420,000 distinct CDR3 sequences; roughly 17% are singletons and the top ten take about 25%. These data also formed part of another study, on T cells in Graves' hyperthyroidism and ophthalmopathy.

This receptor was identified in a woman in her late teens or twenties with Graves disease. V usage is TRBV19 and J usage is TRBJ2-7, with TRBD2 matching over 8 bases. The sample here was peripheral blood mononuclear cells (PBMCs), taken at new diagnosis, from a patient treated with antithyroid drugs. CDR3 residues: CASRSLAGFYIEQYF. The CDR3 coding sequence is TGTGCCAGCCGGAGCTTAGCGGGATTTTACATTGAGCAGTACTTC.